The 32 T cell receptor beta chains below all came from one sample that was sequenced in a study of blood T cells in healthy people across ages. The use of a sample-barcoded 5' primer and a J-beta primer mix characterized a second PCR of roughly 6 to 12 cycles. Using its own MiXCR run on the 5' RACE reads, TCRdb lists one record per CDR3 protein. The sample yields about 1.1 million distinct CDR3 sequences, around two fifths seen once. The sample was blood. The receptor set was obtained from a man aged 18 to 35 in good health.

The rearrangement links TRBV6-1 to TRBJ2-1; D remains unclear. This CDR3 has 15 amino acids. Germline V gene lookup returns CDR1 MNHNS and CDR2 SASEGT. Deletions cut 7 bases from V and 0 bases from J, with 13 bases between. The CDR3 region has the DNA TGTGCCAGCATGGGCTACCGAGGCTCCTACAATGAGCAGTTCTTC. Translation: CASMGYRGSYNEQFF.

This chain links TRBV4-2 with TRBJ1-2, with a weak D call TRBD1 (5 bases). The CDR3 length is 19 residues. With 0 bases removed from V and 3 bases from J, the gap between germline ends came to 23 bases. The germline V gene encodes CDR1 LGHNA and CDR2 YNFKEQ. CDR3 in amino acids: CASSQEYPPSGALHYGYTF. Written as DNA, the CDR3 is TGTGCCAGCAGCCAAGAGTACCCTCCCTCTGGGGCCCTACACTATGGCTACACCTTC.

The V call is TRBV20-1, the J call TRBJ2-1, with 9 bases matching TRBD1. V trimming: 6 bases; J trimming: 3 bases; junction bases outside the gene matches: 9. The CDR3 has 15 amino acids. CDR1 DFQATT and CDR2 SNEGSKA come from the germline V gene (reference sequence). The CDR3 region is CSAGARTGDYNEQFF. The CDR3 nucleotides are TGCAGTGCAGGCGCCCGGACAGGGGACTACAATGAGCAGTTCTTC.

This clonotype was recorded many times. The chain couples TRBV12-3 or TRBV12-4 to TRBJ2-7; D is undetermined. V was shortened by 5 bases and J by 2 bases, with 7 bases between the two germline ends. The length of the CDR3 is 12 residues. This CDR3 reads CASSPSAYEQYF. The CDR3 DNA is TGTGCCAGCAGTCCCTCGGCCTACGAGCAGTACTTC.

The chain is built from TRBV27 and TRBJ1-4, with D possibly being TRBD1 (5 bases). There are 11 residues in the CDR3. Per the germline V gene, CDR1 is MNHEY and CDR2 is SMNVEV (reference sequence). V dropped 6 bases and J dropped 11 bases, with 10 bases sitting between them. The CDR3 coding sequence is TGTGCCAGCAGGTTCTCAGGGAAACTGTTTTTT. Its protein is CASRFSGKLFF.

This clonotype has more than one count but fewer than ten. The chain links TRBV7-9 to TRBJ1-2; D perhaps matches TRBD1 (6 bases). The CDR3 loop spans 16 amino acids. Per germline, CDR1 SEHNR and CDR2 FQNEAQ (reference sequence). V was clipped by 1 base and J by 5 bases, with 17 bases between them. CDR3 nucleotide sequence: TGTGCCAGCAGCTTAGAAACACAGGGTGATCCGTATGGCTACACCTTC. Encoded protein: CASSLETQGDPYGYTF.

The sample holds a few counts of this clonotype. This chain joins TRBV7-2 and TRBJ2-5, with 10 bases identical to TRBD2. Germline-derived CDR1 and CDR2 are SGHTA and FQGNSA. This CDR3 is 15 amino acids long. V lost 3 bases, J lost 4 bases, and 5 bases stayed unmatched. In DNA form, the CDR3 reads TGTGCCAGCAGCTTCCGAGCGGGGGGGCGAGAGACCCAGTACTTC. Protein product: CASSFRAGGRETQYF.

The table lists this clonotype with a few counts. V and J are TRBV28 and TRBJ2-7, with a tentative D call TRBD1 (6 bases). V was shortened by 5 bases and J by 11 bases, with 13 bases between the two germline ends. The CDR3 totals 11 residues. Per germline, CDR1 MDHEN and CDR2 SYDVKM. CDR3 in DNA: TGTGCCAGCAGTCACCGGGACAATAAGTACTTC. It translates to CASSHRDNKYF.

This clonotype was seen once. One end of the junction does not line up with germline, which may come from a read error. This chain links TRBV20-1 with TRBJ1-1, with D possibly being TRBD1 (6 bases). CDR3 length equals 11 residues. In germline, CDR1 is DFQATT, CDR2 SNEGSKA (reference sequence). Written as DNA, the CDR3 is TGCAGTGAGGCGGGTAAGGGGGAAGTTTTCTTT. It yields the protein CSEAGKGEVFF.

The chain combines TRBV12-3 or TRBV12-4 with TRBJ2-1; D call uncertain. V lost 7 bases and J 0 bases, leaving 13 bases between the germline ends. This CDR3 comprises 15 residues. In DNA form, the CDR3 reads TGTGCCAGCATTGGTGAAACGAGCTCCTACAATGAGCAGTTCTTC. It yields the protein CASIGETSSYNEQFF.

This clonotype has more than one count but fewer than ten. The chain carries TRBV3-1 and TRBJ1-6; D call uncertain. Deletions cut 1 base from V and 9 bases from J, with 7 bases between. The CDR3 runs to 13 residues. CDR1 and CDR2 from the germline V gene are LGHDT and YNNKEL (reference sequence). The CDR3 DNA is TGTGCCAGCAGCCAAGCTGTGATTTCACCCCTCCACTTT. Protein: CASSQAVISPLHF.

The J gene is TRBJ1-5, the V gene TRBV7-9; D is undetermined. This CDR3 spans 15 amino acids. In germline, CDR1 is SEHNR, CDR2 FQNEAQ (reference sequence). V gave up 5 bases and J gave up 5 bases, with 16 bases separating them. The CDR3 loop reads CASSEGKVEDQPQHF. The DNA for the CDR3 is TGTGCCAGCAGCGAAGGGAAGGTCGAGGATCAGCCCCAGCATTTT.

CDR3 DNA: TGCAGCTCCCGGACCCCGGGCAACTATGGCTACACCTTC. Its translation is CSSRTPGNYGYTF. The chain combines TRBV29-1 with TRBJ1-2; D is uncertain. V was clipped by 8 bases and J by 2 bases, with 15 bases between them. The CDR3 has 13 residues. The V gene's germline CDR1 is SQVTM and CDR2 ANQGSEA.

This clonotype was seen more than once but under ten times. CDR3 DNA sequence: TGTGCCAGCAGGACCAACCAGGGGGTTAGTGAGCAGTTCTTC. Its protein product is CASRTNQGVSEQFF. The gene calls are TRBV28 and TRBJ2-1, with 7 bases aligning to TRBD1. Germline CDR1 reads MDHEN; CDR2 reads SYDVKM. The CDR3 runs to 14 residues. V lost 6 bases to trimming and J lost 9 bases; unmatched junction nucleotides: 11.

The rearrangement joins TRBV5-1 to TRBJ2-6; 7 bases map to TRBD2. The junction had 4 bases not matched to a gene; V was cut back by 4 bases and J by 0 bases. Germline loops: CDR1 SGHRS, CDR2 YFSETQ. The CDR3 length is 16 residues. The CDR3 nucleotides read TGCGCCAGCAGCGCCGGGACTATCTCTGGGGCCAACGTCCTGACTTTC. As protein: CASSAGTISGANVLTF.

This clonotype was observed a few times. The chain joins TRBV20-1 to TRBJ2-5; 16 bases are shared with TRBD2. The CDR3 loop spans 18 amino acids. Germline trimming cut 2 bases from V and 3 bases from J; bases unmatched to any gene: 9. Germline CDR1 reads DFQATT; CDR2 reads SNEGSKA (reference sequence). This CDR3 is CSARPLRGTSGGEETQYF. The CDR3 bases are TGCAGTGCTAGACCGCTTCGGGGGACTAGCGGGGGGGAAGAGACCCAGTACTTC.

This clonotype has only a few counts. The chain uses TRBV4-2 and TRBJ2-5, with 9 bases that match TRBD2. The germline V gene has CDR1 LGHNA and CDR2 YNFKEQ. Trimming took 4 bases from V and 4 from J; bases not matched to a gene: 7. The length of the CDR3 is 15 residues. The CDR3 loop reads CASSLEGTSPETQYF. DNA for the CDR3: TGTGCCAGCAGCCTTGAAGGGACTAGCCCAGAGACCCAGTACTTC.

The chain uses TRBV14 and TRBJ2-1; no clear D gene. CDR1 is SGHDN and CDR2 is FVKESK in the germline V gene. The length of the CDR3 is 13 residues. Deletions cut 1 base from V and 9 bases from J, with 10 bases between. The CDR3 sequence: CASSQVVGSEQFF. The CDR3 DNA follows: TGTGCCAGCAGCCAAGTGGTGGGCAGTGAGCAGTTCTTC. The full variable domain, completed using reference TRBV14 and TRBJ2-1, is EAGVTQFPSHSVIEKGQTVTLRCDPISGHDNLYWYRRVMGKEIKFLLHFVKESKQDESGMPNNRFLAERTGGTYSTLKVQPAELEDSGVYFCASSQVVGSEQFFGPGTRLTVL.

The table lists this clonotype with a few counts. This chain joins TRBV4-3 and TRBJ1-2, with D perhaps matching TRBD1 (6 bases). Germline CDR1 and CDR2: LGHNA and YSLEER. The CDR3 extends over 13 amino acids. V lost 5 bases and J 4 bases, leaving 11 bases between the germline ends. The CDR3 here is CASSIDRSYGYTF. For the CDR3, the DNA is TGCGCCAGCAGCATCGACAGGAGCTATGGCTACACCTTC.

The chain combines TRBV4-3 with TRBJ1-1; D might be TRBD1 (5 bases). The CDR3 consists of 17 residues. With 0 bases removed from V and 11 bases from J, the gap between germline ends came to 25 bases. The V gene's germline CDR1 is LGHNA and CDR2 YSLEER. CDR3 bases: TGCGCCAGCAGCCAAGATACGGCAAGGGGACCGACCCATCGGGCTTTCTTT. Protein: CASSQDTARGPTHRAFF.

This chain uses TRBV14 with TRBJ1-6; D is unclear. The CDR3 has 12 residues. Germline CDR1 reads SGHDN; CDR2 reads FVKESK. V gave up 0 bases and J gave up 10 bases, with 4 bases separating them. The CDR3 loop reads CASSQEASPLHF. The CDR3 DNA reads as TGTGCCAGCAGCCAAGAGGCCTCACCCCTCCACTTT. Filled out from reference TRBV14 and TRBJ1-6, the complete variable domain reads EAGVTQFPSHSVIEKGQTVTLRCDPISGHDNLYWYRRVMGKEIKFLLHFVKESKQDESGMPNNRFLAERTGGTYSTLKVQPAELEDSGVYFCASSQEASPLHFGNGTRLTVT.

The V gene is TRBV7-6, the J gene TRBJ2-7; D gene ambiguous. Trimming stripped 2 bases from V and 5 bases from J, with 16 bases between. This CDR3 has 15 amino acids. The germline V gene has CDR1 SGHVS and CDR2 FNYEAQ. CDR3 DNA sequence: TGTGCCAGCAGCTTAAAGGCGGACCTTGGCGACGAGCAGTACTTC. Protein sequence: CASSLKADLGDEQYF.

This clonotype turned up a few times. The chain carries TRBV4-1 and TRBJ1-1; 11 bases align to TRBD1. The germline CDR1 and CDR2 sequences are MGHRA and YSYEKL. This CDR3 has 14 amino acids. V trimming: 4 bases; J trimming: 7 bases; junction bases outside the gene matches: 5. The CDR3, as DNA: TGCGCCAGCAGCCCCGGACAGGGGGCTTATGAAGCTTTCTTT. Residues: CASSPGQGAYEAFF.

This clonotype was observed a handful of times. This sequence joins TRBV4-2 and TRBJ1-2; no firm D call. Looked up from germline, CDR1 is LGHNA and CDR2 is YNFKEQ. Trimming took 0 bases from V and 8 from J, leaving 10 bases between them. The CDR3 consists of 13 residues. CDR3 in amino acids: CASSQDPLGGYTF. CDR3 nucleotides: TGTGCCAGCAGCCAAGATCCCTTGGGGGGCTACACCTTC.

The CDR3 nucleotides read TGTGCCAGCAGTCCTAATCAGCGGGCGAGCAATGAGCAGTTCTTC. It codes for CASSPNQRASNEQFF. The gene calls are TRBV12-3 or TRBV12-4 and TRBJ2-1, with D perhaps matching TRBD2 (6 bases). The CDR3 is 15 residues long. The V and J ends lost 5 bases and 6 bases respectively, with 17 bases between them.

CDR3 DNA: TGTGCCAGCGGAACCAGGGACCAAAGCAGCGGGAACACCGGGGAGCTGTTTTTT. Amino acids: CASGTRDQSSGNTGELFF. This chain connects TRBV25-1 to TRBJ2-2; TRBD1 or TRBD2 may be the D gene (5 bases each). The CDR3 loop spans 18 amino acids. V lost 8 bases, J lost 1 base, and 23 bases lay in between. Germline assignment: CDR1 MGHDK and CDR2 SYGVNS.

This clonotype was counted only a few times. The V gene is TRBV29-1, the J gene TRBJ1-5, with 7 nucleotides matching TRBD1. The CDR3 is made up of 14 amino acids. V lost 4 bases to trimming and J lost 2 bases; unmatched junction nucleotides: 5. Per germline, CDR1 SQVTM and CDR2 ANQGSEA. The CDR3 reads CSVGEGGRNQPQHF. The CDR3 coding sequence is TGCAGCGTTGGGGAAGGGGGCCGCAATCAGCCCCAGCATTTT. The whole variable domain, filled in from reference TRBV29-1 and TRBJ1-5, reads SAVISQKPSRDICQRGTSLTIQCQVDSQVTMMFWYRQQPGQSLTLIATANQGSEATYESGFVIDKFPISRPNLTFSTLTVSNMSPEDSSIYLCSVGEGGRNQPQHFGDGTRLSIL.

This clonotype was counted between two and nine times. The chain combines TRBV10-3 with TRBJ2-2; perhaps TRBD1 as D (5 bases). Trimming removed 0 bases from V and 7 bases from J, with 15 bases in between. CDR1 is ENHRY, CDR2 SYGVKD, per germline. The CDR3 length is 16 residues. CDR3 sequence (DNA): TGTGCCATCAGTGAGTCCGGCAGGGCGTATGGCGGGGAGCTGTTTTTT. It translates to CAISESGRAYGGELFF.

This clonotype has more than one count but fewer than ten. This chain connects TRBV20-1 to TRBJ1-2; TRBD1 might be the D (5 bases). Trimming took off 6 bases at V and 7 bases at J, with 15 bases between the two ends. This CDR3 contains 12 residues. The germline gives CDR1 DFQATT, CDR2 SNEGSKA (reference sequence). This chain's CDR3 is CSAAQGRAGYTF. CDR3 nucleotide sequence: TGCAGTGCCGCCCAAGGCAGGGCTGGCTACACCTTC.

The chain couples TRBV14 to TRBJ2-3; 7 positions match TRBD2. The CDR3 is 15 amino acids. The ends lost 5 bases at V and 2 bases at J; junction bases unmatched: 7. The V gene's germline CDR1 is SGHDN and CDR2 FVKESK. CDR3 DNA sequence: TGTGCCAGCAGCGTTACTAGCGCGCCCACAGATACGCAGTATTTT. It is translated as CASSVTSAPTDTQYF.

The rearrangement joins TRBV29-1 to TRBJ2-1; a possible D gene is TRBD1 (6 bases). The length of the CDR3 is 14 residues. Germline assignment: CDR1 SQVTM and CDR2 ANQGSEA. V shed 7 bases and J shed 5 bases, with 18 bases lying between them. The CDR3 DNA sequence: TGCAGCGCTGCGCCCGGACAGAAAGACAATGAGCAGTTCTTC. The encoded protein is CSAAPGQKDNEQFF.

As DNA, the CDR3 is TGCAGCGTCGGATTGGACATCACCGGGGAGCTGTTTTTT. Amino acids: CSVGLDITGELFF. The rearrangement joins TRBV29-1 to TRBJ2-2, with a possible D match to TRBD1 (5 bases). V lost 6 bases to trimming and J lost 4 bases, with 12 bases between them. In germline, CDR1 is SQVTM, CDR2 ANQGSEA. The CDR3 spans 13 residues.